The clone carrying this TCR beta chain was recorded many times. The antigen is not known. These data originate in a study of T cell repertoires in cytomegalovirus infection. Study-wide context: Well-studied HLA-B-restricted epitopes and recently identified HLA-C-restricted epitopes of CMV were both used in the study. Public signatures in TCR beta pointed to CMV infection and matching HLA type.

TCRdb passed the reads through MiXCR, listing each CDR3 protein once. The data contain roughly 990,000 distinct CDR3 sequences, under 40% of them singletons. Germline V gene lookup returns CDR1 SGHVS and CDR2 FNYEAQ. The CDR3 extends over 15 amino acids. Trimming shortened V by 1 base and J by 7 bases, and 14 bases separated the two germline ends. Study-wide points: Summed frequency of public TCR beta families distinguished CMV carriers with the relevant HLA. Predominance within the ex vivo response was attributable to HLA-C-restricted CMV-specific TCR beta clonotypes.

The clonotype was recovered from a human donor in good health (CMV status not recorded). Some clones in this sample may be carry-over from other donors' samples. The source material was cultured CD8+ T cells from PBMCs, sampled from culture after CMV antigen stimulation. The chain has TRBV7-6 and TRBJ1-5; D remains unclear. Here the CDR3 DNA reads TGTGCCAGCAGCTTAGACGGCCCACCCGGGCAGCCCCAGCATTTT. Encoded protein: CASSLDGPPGQPQHF. The variable domain in full, completed from reference TRBV7-6 and TRBJ1-5, reads GAGVSQSPRYKVTKRGQDVALRCDPISGHVSLYWYRQALGQGPEFLTYFNYEAQQDKSGLPNDRFSAERPEGSISTLTIQRTEQRDSAMYRCASSLDGPPGQPQHFGDGTRLSIL.